Listed below are T cell receptor beta chains from one sample, sequenced in a study of cytomegalovirus exposure and HLA in healthy donors. Clones were sequenced by immunoSEQ multiplex PCR, and TCRdb holds only the in-frame ones, with some missing. Of 140,000 or so clones detected, approximately 70% appear once; the ten largest clones hold 6.5%. The sample was PBMCs. These receptors came from a woman aged 55 to 70 in good health and CMV-seronegative. Both conserved end residues are part of each CDR3. Each record gives: J gene, CDR3 length, V gene, CDR3 protein.

J: TRBJ1-1; length: 18; V: TRBV7-6; CDR3: CASSPGRRDRGRRTEAFF
J: TRBJ1-3; length: 17; V: TRBV28; CDR3: CASSLRRGGGSGNTIYF
J: TRBJ2-3; length: 17; V: TRBV7-7; CDR3: CASSPWTSGGAADTQYF
J: TRBJ2-1; length: 16; V: TRBV5-3; CDR3: CARSSWGLAGVFEQFF
J: TRBJ2-7; length: 13; V: TRBV7-2; CDR3: CASSGQYNYEQYF
J: TRBJ2-3; length: 16; V: TRBV11-2; CDR3: CASSDQRGGGGDTQYF
J: TRBJ1-2; length: 16; V: TRBV7-8; CDR3: CASSLAVTGPGYGYTF
J: TRBJ1-1; length: 16; V: TRBV6-5; CDR3: CASSSPRQGKNTEAFF
J: TRBJ2-7; length: 12; V: TRBV4-2; CDR3: CASSQITYEQYF
J: TRBJ2-7; length: 12; V: TRBV2; CDR3: CASSPSAYEQYF
J: TRBJ2-1; length: 20; V: TRBV2; CDR3: CASSTPGALAGSSSYNEQFF
J: TRBJ2-1; length: 13; V: TRBV6-5; CDR3: CASSYSGQNQQFF
J: TRBJ1-1; length: 15; V: TRBV21-1; CDR3: CASIRTGQGSTEAFF
J: TRBJ2-3; length: 19; V: TRBV7-6; CDR3: CASSLALGNSGGATDTQYF
J: TRBJ2-7; length: 16; V: TRBV2; CDR3: CASSEQSLTPAGEQYF
J: TRBJ2-1; length: 15; V: TRBV4-3; CDR3: CASSQEGGRMDEQFF
J: TRBJ1-6; length: 14; V: TRBV4-3; CDR3: CASSQWGVESPLHF
J: TRBJ2-3; length: 15; V: TRBV2; CDR3: CASSEARTYTDTQYF
J: TRBJ1-3; length: 15; V: TRBV6-5; CDR3: CASSYWGDSGNTIYF
J: TRBJ1-1; length: 15; V: TRBV2; CDR3: CASSEQGQAGSGSFF
J: -; length: 14; V: TRBV19; CDR3: CASSIGDTGLEQYF
J: TRBJ1-1; length: 15; V: TRBV7-3; CDR3: CASSPQTGGLGEAFF
J: TRBJ2-1; length: 13; V: TRBV29-1; CDR3: CSVEAGDYNEQFF
J: TRBJ2-5; length: 15; V: TRBV5-4; CDR3: CASSLGTGMGETQYF
J: TRBJ2-7; length: 15; V: TRBV7-9; CDR3: CSSSSDREVVYEQYF
J: TRBJ1-4; length: 15; V: TRBV7-2; CDR3: CASSSNRGLNEKLFF
J: TRBJ1-4; length: 16; V: TRBV28; CDR3: CASSPTRTGGLEKLFF
J: TRBJ1-2; length: 12; V: TRBV9; CDR3: CASGGVNYGYTF
J: TRBJ2-7; length: 15; V: TRBV9; CDR3: CASSPQGGSAYEQYF
J: TRBJ2-7; length: 12; V: TRBV6-1; CDR3: CASSPTSLEQYF
J: TRBJ1-2; length: 15; V: TRBV11-2; CDR3: CASSLARMWLRGYTF
J: TRBJ2-5; length: 14; V: TRBV5-4; CDR3: CASSLKGAGETQYF
J: TRBJ2-7; length: 14; V: TRBV2; CDR3: CASRTAGGHYEQYF
J: TRBJ2-7; length: 15; V: TRBV29-1; CDR3: CSVVPTSGSNYEQYF
J: TRBJ2-7; length: 15; V: TRBV6-6; CDR3: CASSGGLAGTYEQYF
J: TRBJ2-5; length: 11; V: TRBV29-1; CDR3: CSGEGGETQYF
J: TRBJ2-1; length: 18; V: TRBV25-1; CDR3: CASSESPPGGQSYNEQFF
J: TRBJ1-3; length: 15; V: TRBV6-1; CDR3: CASSEARGYGNTIYF
J: TRBJ1-2; length: 16; V: TRBV5-5; CDR3: CASSRGDRGWDYGYTF
J: TRBJ1-2; length: 15; V: TRBV6-5; CDR3: CASIGQGRSNYGYTF
J: TRBJ2-7; length: 13; V: TRBV5-4; CDR3: CASSLQGRYEQYF
J: TRBJ2-1; length: 18; V: TRBV7-8; CDR3: CASSLALQGGSSYNEQFF
J: TRBJ2-7; length: 15; V: TRBV7-9; CDR3: CASSSGGVFSYEQYF
J: TRBJ2-7; length: 12; V: TRBV6-5; CDR3: CASQGQPYEQYF
J: TRBJ1-6; length: 15; V: TRBV4-1; CDR3: CASSQARQRNSPLHF
J: TRBJ2-3; length: 13; V: TRBV6-1; CDR3: CASNHRGTDTQYF
J: TRBJ1-1; length: 12; V: TRBV6-6; CDR3: CASSYDRTEAFF
J: TRBJ2-5; length: 14; V: TRBV9; CDR3: CASSVSLAGETQYF
J: -; length: 14; V: TRBV6-5; CDR3: CASSSTGGGYEQYF
J: TRBJ2-5; length: 16; V: TRBV5-1; CDR3: CASTRAGGSRGETQYF
J: TRBJ1-4; length: 15; V: TRBV18; CDR3: CASSPPFGTNEKLFF
J: TRBJ2-7; length: 15; V: TRBV5-1; CDR3: CASSLSGTGGYEQYF
J: TRBJ1-1; length: 14; V: TRBV9; CDR3: CASSFRGMNTEAFF
J: TRBJ1-5; length: 13; V: TRBV6-6; CDR3: CASVGGSNQPQHF
J: TRBJ2-1; length: 12; V: TRBV7-2; CDR3: CASSLDSYEQFF
J: TRBJ1-6; length: 17; V: TRBV6-1; CDR3: CASSEIGGFSYNSPLHF
J: TRBJ2-7; length: 14; V: TRBV6-6; CDR3: CASSTPGGAYEQYF
J: TRBJ2-2; length: 15; V: TRBV19; CDR3: CASSPGDTNTGELFF
J: TRBJ1-1; length: 14; V: TRBV6-5; CDR3: CASKDEVMNTEAFF
J: TRBJ2-7; length: 14; V: TRBV27; CDR3: CASSLRDRPYEQYF